This TCR beta chain was obtained from a study of CD8 T cells in ankylosing spondylitis. Generation of TCR beta libraries employed quantitative 5'-RACE incorporating molecular barcodes. Using its own MiXCR run on the 5' RACE reads, TCRdb lists one record per CDR3 protein. This table holds about 130,000 distinct CDR3 sequences, about a tenth found once. Study findings and constraints: Earlier literature documents some of the motif variants in reactive arthritis synovial fluid and blood. Researchers reportedly found disease-linked clones significantly enriched in matched ankylosing spondylitis synovial fluid.

The CDR3 totals 15 residues. V gave up 0 bases and J gave up 4 bases, with 14 bases separating them. Per the germline V gene, CDR1 is SGHRS and CDR2 is YFSETQ. Comment on this clonotype: Its specificity is unknown.

This chain joins TRBV5-1 and TRBJ2-7; D is possibly TRBD2 (6 bases). This clonotype originated in a male donor with ankylosing spondylitis or in good health (not recorded which). Source material: blood, either unsorted or a sorted T cell fraction (not recorded which). CDR3 amino acids: CASSLGLARIYEQYF. CDR3 bases: TGCGCCAGCAGCTTGGGTCTAGCGAGGATTTACGAGCAGTACTTC. The complete variable domain, with remaining parts taken from reference TRBV5-1 and TRBJ2-7, reads KAGVTQTPRYLIKTRGQQVTLSCSPISGHRSVSWYQQTPGQGLQFLFEYFSETQRNKGNFPGRFSGRQFSNSRSEMNVSTLELGDSALYLCASSLGLARIYEQYFGPGTRLTVT.